This paragraph covers one T cell receptor (beta chain) sequence. The antigen remains unidentified. The sample belongs to a study of cytomegalovirus exposure and HLA in healthy donors. General study findings and limits: Among TCR beta chains of equal frequency, HLA-associated ones were more clonally expanded in a later analysis.

Whereas donors were nominally healthy upon sampling, unrecorded immune exposures were probable. It was with 60 Vbeta and 13 Jbeta primers that the PCR ran. Libraries were prepared by immunoSEQ multiplex PCR; TCRdb keeps only in-frame clonotypes and omits some of them. The sample lists about 180,000 clones, around three quarters occurring once. Germline CDR1 reads SGHVS; CDR2 reads FNYEAQ. The CDR3 runs 15 residues. The TCR comes from a man aged 40-49 years in good health and CMV-seronegative. The chain carries TRBV7-6 and TRBJ2-5; 10 bases are shared with TRBD2. The tail of the sequence fits TRBJ2-7 better, so the J call may be wrong. The sample consisted of PBMCs. CDR3 DNA: TGTGCCAGCAGCTTATCTAGCGGGAGTTCCTACGAGCAGTACTTC. Amino acids: CASSLSSGSSYEQYF.